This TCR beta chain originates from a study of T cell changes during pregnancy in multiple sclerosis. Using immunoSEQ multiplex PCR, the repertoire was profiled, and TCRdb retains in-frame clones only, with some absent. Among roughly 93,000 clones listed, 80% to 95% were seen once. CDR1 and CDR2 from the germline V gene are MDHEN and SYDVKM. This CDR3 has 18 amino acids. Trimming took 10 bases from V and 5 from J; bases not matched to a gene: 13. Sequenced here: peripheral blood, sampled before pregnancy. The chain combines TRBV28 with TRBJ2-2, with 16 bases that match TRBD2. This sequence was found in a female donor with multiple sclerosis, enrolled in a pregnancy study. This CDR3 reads CATRDTGLAGGRTGELFF. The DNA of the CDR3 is TGTGCCACCCGAGATACGGGACTAGCGGGAGGGAGGACCGGGGAGCTGTTTTTT.